A selection of T cell receptor beta chains follows, all from one sample in a study of T cell responses to AZD1222 COVID-19 vaccine. Sequencing used immunoSEQ multiplex PCR; TCRdb keeps in-frame clones, though not all of them. The top ten hold about 9.4% of the sample, which has about 92,000 clones, around 88% seen once. Sequences were derived from peripheral blood, sampled on day 0 of MenACWY control vaccination. These TCRs come from an adult in good health. Both conserved end residues are part of each CDR3. Fields, in order: V gene, clone size, J gene, CDR3 length, D gene, CDR3 protein, CDR3 DNA. D genes are given only for firm matches. Not every row has a clone size; where given, it reads once, few, many or a size class.

V: TRBV5-1
size: NA
J: TRBJ2-1
length: 14
D: TRBD1
CDR3: CASSRWDSDNEQFF
DNA: TGCGCCAGCAGTCGATGGGACAGTGACAATGAGCAGTTCTTC

V: TRBV10-2
size: NA
J: TRBJ2-2
length: 14
D: NA
CDR3: CATRGGTNTGELFF
DNA: TGCGCCACCCGCGGAGGTACGAACACCGGGGAGCTGTTTTTT

V: TRBV7-6
size: NA
J: TRBJ1-1
length: 15
D: NA
CDR3: CASSLDLGVNTEAFF
DNA: TGTGCCAGCAGCTTAGATTTGGGGGTGAACACTGAAGCTTTCTTT

V: TRBV28
size: NA
J: TRBJ1-6
length: 15
D: TRBD1
CDR3: CASRPQGRRYSPLHF
DNA: TGTGCCAGCAGACCACAGGGGAGGAGGTATTCACCCCTCCACTTT

V: TRBV18
size: NA
J: TRBJ1-1
length: 16
D: NA
CDR3: CASSPNPPPGGTEAFF
DNA: TGTGCCAGCTCACCAAATCCCCCCCCCGGGGGCACTGAAGCTTTCTTT

V: TRBV6-5
size: NA
J: TRBJ1-1
length: 14
D: NA
CDR3: CASSLAILNTEAFF
DNA: TGTGCCAGCAGCCTTGCGATACTGAACACTGAAGCTTTCTTT

V: TRBV6-1
size: NA
J: TRBJ1-4
length: 13
D: NA
CDR3: CASSEPGSEKLFF
DNA: TGTGCCAGCAGTGAACCTGGGAGTGAAAAACTGTTTTTT

V: TRBV6-5
size: NA
J: TRBJ2-3
length: 14
D: TRBD2
CDR3: CASSISGGTDTQYF
DNA: TGTGCCAGCAGTATTAGCGGGGGGACAGATACGCAGTATTTT

V: TRBV23-1
size: once
J: TRBJ1-6
length: 17
D: TRBD1
CDR3: CASSQRGDRHGNSPLHF
DNA: TGCGCCAGCAGTCAAAGGGGGGACAGACACGGCAATTCACCCCTCCACTTT

V: TRBV6-4
size: NA
J: TRBJ1-6
length: 16
D: TRBD1
CDR3: CASSDSRQGDHSPLHF
DNA: TGTGCCAGCAGTGACTCCCGACAGGGGGATCATTCACCCCTCCACTTT

V: TRBV7-9
size: NA
J: TRBJ2-1
length: 17
D: TRBD2
CDR3: CASSREGRRGPRTGQFF
DNA: TGTGCCAGCAGCAGGGAGGGGCGCCGAGGGCCTAGGACTGGCCAGTTCTTC

V: TRBV28
size: NA
J: TRBJ1-1
length: 13
D: NA
CDR3: CASSLLQPPGAFF
DNA: TGTGCCAGCAGCCTTCTTCAGCCCCCGGGGGCTTTCTTT

V: TRBV27
size: few
J: TRBJ1-6
length: 18
D: NA
CDR3: CASSLSSGGVGDNSPLHF
DNA: TGTGCCAGCAGTTTATCGTCGGGAGGGGTTGGTGATAATTCACCCCTCCACTTT

V: TRBV2
size: NA
J: TRBJ2-2
length: 15
D: NA
CDR3: CASSRQGGITGELFF
DNA: TGTGCCAGCAGTCGACAGGGAGGGATTACCGGGGAGCTGTTTTTT

V: TRBV7-2
size: NA
J: TRBJ1-1
length: 15
D: NA
CDR3: CASSLEAGPPGKDFF
DNA: TGTGCCAGCAGCTTAGAAGCTGGCCCGCCTGGCAAAGACTTCTTT

V: TRBV21-1
size: NA
J: TRBJ1-5
length: 23
D: NA
CDR3: CASSKARFPQNRDRDYSNQPQHF
DNA: TGTGCCAGCAGCAAAGCGCGTTTTCCCCAGAACCGGGACAGGGACTATAGCAATCAGCCCCAGCATTTT

V: TRBV30
size: NA
J: TRBJ1-1
length: 13
D: NA
CDR3: CAWSVDLNTEAFF
DNA: TGTGCCTGGAGTGTAGATCTGAACACTGAAGCTTTCTTT

V: TRBV9
size: NA
J: TRBJ2-7
length: 16
D: TRBD2
CDR3: CASSKGLAGASYEQYF
DNA: TGTGCCAGCAGCAAGGGACTAGCGGGGGCCTCCTACGAGCAGTACTTC

V: TRBV4-1
size: NA
J: TRBJ1-3
length: 18
D: TRBD1
CDR3: CASSQGPSKGATGNTIYF
DNA: TGCGCCAGCAGCCAAGGCCCGAGTAAGGGGGCGACTGGAAACACCATATATTTT

V: TRBV7-7
size: NA
J: TRBJ2-3
length: 15
D: TRBD2
CDR3: CASSLSGGRSDTQYF
DNA: TGTGCCAGCAGCTTAAGCGGGGGGCGCTCAGATACGCAGTATTTT

V: TRBV30
size: few
J: TRBJ1-2
length: 13
D: NA
CDR3: CAWRIDKRYGYTF
DNA: TGTGCCTGGAGGATCGACAAGCGATATGGCTACACCTTC

V: TRBV9
size: NA
J: TRBJ1-1
length: 20
D: TRBD1
CDR3: CASSVGLSTRGTGEDTEAFF
DNA: TGTGCCAGCAGCGTAGGTTTATCGACGCGCGGGACAGGGGAGGATACTGAAGCTTTCTTT

V: TRBV6-5
size: few
J: TRBJ1-6
length: 14
D: NA
CDR3: CASTLTVYNSPLHF
DNA: TGTGCCAGCACCCTGACAGTCTATAATTCACCCCTCCACTTT

V: TRBV28
size: NA
J: TRBJ1-2
length: 12
D: NA
CDR3: CASSFGADGYTF
DNA: TGTGCCAGCAGTTTTGGGGCAGATGGCTACACCTTC

V: TRBV7-2
size: NA
J: TRBJ1-1
length: 13
D: TRBD1
CDR3: CASSLPGQGRAFF
DNA: TGTGCCAGCAGCTTACCCGGACAGGGTCGGGCTTTCTTT

V: TRBV5-1
size: NA
J: TRBJ2-7
length: 12
D: TRBD1
CDR3: CASSQTGTEQYF
DNA: TGCGCCAGCAGCCAGACAGGGACCGAGCAGTACTTC

V: TRBV5-6
size: NA
J: TRBJ1-5
length: 14
D: NA
CDR3: CASVQGASNQPQHF
DNA: TGTGCCAGCGTTCAGGGCGCTAGCAATCAGCCCCAGCATTTT

V: TRBV18
size: NA
J: TRBJ2-5
length: 13
D: NA
CDR3: CASSPQVQETQYF
DNA: TGTGCCAGCTCACCCCAGGTCCAAGAGACCCAGTACTTC

V: TRBV6-2/TRBV6-3
size: NA
J: TRBJ2-2
length: 18
D: NA
CDR3: CASSYAKGYRSRTGELFF
DNA: TGTGCCAGCAGTTATGCAAAGGGGTACAGGTCGAGGACCGGGGAGCTGTTTTTT

V: TRBV11-2
size: NA
J: TRBJ2-7
length: 16
D: NA
CDR3: CASSFRGSGFSNEQYF
DNA: TGTGCCAGCAGCTTTAGGGGATCTGGGTTTTCCAACGAGCAGTACTTC

V: TRBV7-2
size: NA
J: TRBJ2-3
length: 16
D: TRBD2
CDR3: CASSPILAGGTDTQYF
DNA: TGTGCCAGCAGCCCGATTCTAGCGGGGGGCACAGATACGCAGTATTTT

V: TRBV5-1
size: NA
J: TRBJ1-1
length: 15
D: TRBD1
CDR3: CASSYGQGSGTEAFF
DNA: TGCGCCAGCAGCTACGGACAGGGGAGCGGCACTGAAGCTTTCTTT

V: TRBV29-1
size: NA
J: TRBJ2-7
length: 14
D: NA
CDR3: CSVKTGDLYYEQYF
DNA: TGCAGCGTCAAGACGGGAGACCTTTACTACGAGCAGTACTTC

V: TRBV19
size: NA
J: TRBJ1-2
length: 15
D: NA
CDR3: CASSSSGTRGDGYTF
DNA: TGTGCCAGTAGTTCCTCCGGGACCCGGGGCGATGGCTACACCTTC

V: TRBV4-2
size: NA
J: TRBJ1-1
length: 15
D: NA
CDR3: CASSPSWGYRAEAFF
DNA: TGTGCCAGCAGCCCAAGTTGGGGGTATCGCGCAGAAGCTTTCTTT

V: TRBV5-8
size: NA
J: TRBJ2-7
length: 14
D: TRBD2
CDR3: CASSLTSGGYEQYF
DNA: TGTGCCAGCAGCCTGACTAGCGGGGGCTACGAGCAGTACTTC

V: TRBV27
size: NA
J: TRBJ1-1
length: 11
D: NA
CDR3: CASNDSGATFF
DNA: TGTGCCAGCAACGACTCGGGGGCAACTTTCTTT

V: TRBV19
size: NA
J: TRBJ2-3
length: 13
D: TRBD1
CDR3: CASHRTGTDTQYF
DNA: TGTGCCAGCCATAGGACAGGGACAGATACGCAGTATTTT

V: TRBV10-3
size: NA
J: TRBJ2-5
length: 15
D: TRBD2
CDR3: CAISPSGGELETQYF
DNA: TGTGCCATCAGTCCCTCCGGGGGGGAGTTAGAGACCCAGTACTTC

V: TRBV28
size: large
J: TRBJ1-6
length: 17
D: NA
CDR3: CASSLWVPLAYNSPLHF
DNA: TGTGCCAGCAGTTTATGGGTTCCCCTGGCGTATAATTCACCCCTCCACTTT

V: TRBV7-2
size: NA
J: TRBJ2-1
length: 12
D: NA
CDR3: CASSPSMNEQFF
DNA: TGTGCCAGCAGCCCTTCAATGAACGAGCAGTTCTTC

V: TRBV6-6
size: NA
J: TRBJ1-1
length: 16
D: TRBD1
CDR3: CASSSGQGALSTEAFF
DNA: TGTGCCAGCAGTTCCGGACAGGGGGCGCTTAGCACTGAAGCTTTCTTT

V: TRBV3-1/TRBV3-2
size: NA
J: TRBJ1-1
length: 14
D: NA
CDR3: CASSQDPRGAEAFF
DNA: TGTGCCAGCAGCCAAGATCCCCGGGGGGCTGAAGCTTTCTTT

V: TRBV6-5
size: NA
J: TRBJ1-3
length: 14
D: NA
CDR3: CASSPGQTGNTIYF
DNA: TGTGCCAGCAGTCCGGGGCAAACTGGAAACACCATATATTTT

V: TRBV5-1
size: NA
J: TRBJ2-6
length: 17
D: NA
CDR3: CASSSRDLNSGANVLTF
DNA: TGCGCCAGCAGCTCCCGGGACCTTAACTCTGGGGCCAACGTCCTGACTTTC

V: TRBV4-1
size: NA
J: TRBJ2-2
length: 12
D: NA
CDR3: CASSQGSGELFF
DNA: TGCGCCAGCAGCCAAGGCAGCGGGGAGCTGTTTTTT

V: TRBV19
size: NA
J: TRBJ2-2
length: 13
D: NA
CDR3: CASVGSGTGELFF
DNA: TGTGCCAGTGTTGGGTCGGGCACCGGGGAGCTGTTTTTT

V: TRBV5-6
size: NA
J: TRBJ1-1
length: 13
D: NA
CDR3: CASSLWLNTEAFF
DNA: TGTGCCAGCAGCTTGTGGCTGAACACTGAAGCTTTCTTT

V: TRBV27
size: NA
J: TRBJ1-5
length: 15
D: NA
CDR3: CASSIDRQGNQPQHF
DNA: TGTGCCAGCAGTATAGACAGGCAGGGCAATCAGCCCCAGCATTTT

V: TRBV6-5
size: once
J: TRBJ1-4
length: 15
D: TRBD1
CDR3: CASSTRQGINEKLFF
DNA: TGTGCCAGCAGTACCCGACAGGGGATTAATGAAAAACTGTTTTTT

V: TRBV10-3
size: NA
J: TRBJ2-5
length: 14
D: TRBD2
CDR3: CAISERTSGETQYF
DNA: TGTGCCATCTCGGAACGGACTAGTGGAGAGACCCAGTACTTC

V: TRBV6-4
size: NA
J: TRBJ2-3
length: 16
D: TRBD2
CDR3: CASSDSSGGGADTQYF
DNA: TGTGCCAGCAGTGACTCCAGCGGGGGGGGTGCAGATACGCAGTATTTT

V: TRBV4-3
size: NA
J: TRBJ1-2
length: 16
D: NA
CDR3: CASSQDMKTTNYGYTF
DNA: TGCGCCAGCAGCCAAGACATGAAAACCACTAACTATGGCTACACCTTC

V: TRBV30
size: NA
J: TRBJ2-3
length: 16
D: NA
CDR3: CAWSLPGRGSTDTQYF
DNA: TGTGCCTGGAGTCTCCCCGGCCGGGGGAGCACAGATACGCAGTATTTT